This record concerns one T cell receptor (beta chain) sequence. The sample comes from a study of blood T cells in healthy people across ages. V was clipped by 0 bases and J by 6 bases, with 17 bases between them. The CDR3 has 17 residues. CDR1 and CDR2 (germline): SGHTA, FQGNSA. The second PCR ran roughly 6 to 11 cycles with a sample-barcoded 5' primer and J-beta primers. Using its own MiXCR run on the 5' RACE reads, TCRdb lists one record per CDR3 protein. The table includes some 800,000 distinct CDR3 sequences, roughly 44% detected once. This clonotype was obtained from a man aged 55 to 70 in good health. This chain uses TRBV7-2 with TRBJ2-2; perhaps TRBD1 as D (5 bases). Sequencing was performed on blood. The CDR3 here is CASSLAVDSEYSGELFF. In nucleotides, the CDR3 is TGTGCCAGCAGCTTAGCGGTCGACAGTGAATATTCCGGGGAGCTGTTTTTT.